The sample holds many counts of the clone carrying this TCR beta chain. The data are from a study of regulatory T cells in long-lasting Graves disease. CDR3 regions were amplified by Arm-PCR using iRepertoire HTBI primers to build TCR beta libraries. MiXCR was run by TCRdb on the multiplex PCR reads, yielding one entry per CDR3 protein. The sample shows hundreds of thousands of distinct CDR3 sequences, 25% to 35% of them seen only once. Described time point: persistent/refractory GD, antithyroid drugs over 5 years with positive TRAb. The TCR library was prepared using RNA isolated from PBMCs. Germline lookup yields CDR1 SNHLY and CDR2 FYNNEI. The V gene end was trimmed by 6 bases and the J gene end by 7 bases; junction bases not matched to a gene: 10. The CDR3 contains 15 residues.

The sequence was collected from a female donor with Graves disease. The chain recombines TRBV2 with TRBJ2-1, with TRBD2 matching 9 bases. Sequences were derived from peripheral blood mononuclear cells (PBMCs), sampled when the disease was refractory, from a patient treated with antithyroid drugs. In nucleotides, the CDR3 is TGTGCCAGCAGAGTTTTTGCGGGAGGGGGAAATGAGCAGTTCTTC. It translates to CASRVFAGGGNEQFF.